A few counts support the clone carrying this TCR beta chain. As yet, its antigen is unknown. This entry is derived from a study of CD8+ T cells in alopecia areata. General study results and limits: In lesional scalp, particularly from alopecia totalis/universalis, clonality was higher than in normal scalp.

Sequencing used cDNA as its template, made by extracting RNA and reverse transcribing it. Profiled with immunoSEQ multiplex PCR; TCRdb holds only in-frame clones, not every one. This table holds some 200,000 clones, around 50% found once. Researchers gathered lesional scalp punch biopsies and peripheral blood from patients with alopecia areata. The material was CD4+ T cells sorted from blood, obtained at week 0. The source is a human donor with alopecia areata.

CDR3 sequence (DNA): TGTGCCAGCAGCCCCGGGACAGGGAGGGAGCTGGCTTTCTTT. Translated, it gives CASSPGTGRELAFF. The chain links TRBV11-3 to TRBJ1-1; 9 nucleotides align to TRBD1. The V gene's germline CDR1 is SGHNT and CDR2 YENEEA. This CDR3 region has 14 residues. Germline trimming cut 5 bases from V and 11 bases from J; bases unmatched to any gene: 12. Combining the CDR3 with reference TRBV11-3 and TRBJ1-1 gives the whole variable domain EAGVVQSPRYKIIEKKQPVAFWCNPISGHNTLYWYLQNLGQGPELLIRYENEEAVDDSQLPKDRFSAERLKGVDSTLKIQPAELGDSAVYLCASSPGTGRELAFFGQGTRLTVV.